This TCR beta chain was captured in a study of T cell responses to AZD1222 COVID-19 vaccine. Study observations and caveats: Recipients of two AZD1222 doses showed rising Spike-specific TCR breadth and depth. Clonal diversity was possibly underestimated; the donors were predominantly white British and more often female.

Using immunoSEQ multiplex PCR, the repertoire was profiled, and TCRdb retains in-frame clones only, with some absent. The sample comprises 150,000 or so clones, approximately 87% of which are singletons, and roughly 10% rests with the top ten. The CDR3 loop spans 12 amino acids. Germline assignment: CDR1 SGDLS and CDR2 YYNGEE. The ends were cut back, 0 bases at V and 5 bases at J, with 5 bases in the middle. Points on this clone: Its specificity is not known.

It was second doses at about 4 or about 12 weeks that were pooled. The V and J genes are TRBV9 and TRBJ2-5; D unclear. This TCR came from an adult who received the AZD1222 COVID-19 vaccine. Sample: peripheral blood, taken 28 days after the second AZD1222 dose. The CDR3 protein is CASSVEEETQYF. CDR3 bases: TGTGCCAGCAGCGTAGAAGAGGAGACCCAGTACTTC.